This is a list of T cell receptor beta chains from one sample in a study of Ad26.COV2.S vaccination and SARS-CoV-2 variants. Assay used: immunoSEQ multiplex PCR; TCRdb lists only in-frame clones, some missing. The sample contains about 460,000 clones, about 88% of which appear only once. This specimen consisted of peripheral blood, obtained in a trial of Ad26.COV2.S vaccine versus placebo. The receptors stem from a person between 18 and 65 years old who received the Ad26.COV2.S COVID-19 vaccine or a placebo. The CDR3 runs from the conserved cysteine through the conserved F or W. D genes are given only for firm matches. Not every row has a clone size; where given, it reads once, few, many or a size class.

d_gene | abundance | j_gene | v_gene | CDR3aa | CDR3nt
TRBD1 | . | TRBJ1-1 | TRBV7-9 | CASSLRTTGGPTFF | TGTGCCAGCAGCTTACGCACCACAGGGGGCCCAACTTTCTTT
. | . | TRBJ1-6 | TRBV7-2 | CASSFGLRGQSPLHF | TGTGCCAGCAGCTTCGGGTTGCGGGGGCAATCACCCCTCCACTTT
TRBD1 | . | TRBJ2-6 | TRBV7-9 | CASSFGDSSGANVLTF | TGTGCCAGCAGCTTTGGGGACAGCTCTGGGGCCAACGTCCTGACTTTC
. | . | TRBJ2-3 | TRBV6-5 | CASSYYGEGTDTQYF | TGTGCCAGCAGTTACTACGGGGAGGGCACAGATACGCAGTATTTT
. | . | TRBJ1-1 | TRBV11-3 | CASSLAGEDTEAFF | TGTGCCAGCAGCTTAGCAGGGGAAGACACTGAAGCTTTCTTT
. | . | TRBJ2-7 | TRBV10-3 | CAISESRAFGEQYF | TGTGCCATCAGTGAGTCTCGGGCCTTTGGCGAGCAGTACTTC
. | . | TRBJ2-7 | TRBV28 | CASNLGPAGGYYEQYF | TGTGCCAGCAACCTCGGCCCAGCGGGTGGCTACTACGAGCAGTACTTC
. | few | TRBJ1-1 | TRBV30 | CAWAANTEAFF | TGTGCCTGGGCAGCGAACACTGAAGCTTTCTTT
. | once | TRBJ1-2 | TRBV7-2 | CASSFGLGEGNGYTF | TGTGCCAGCAGCTTCGGTTTAGGGGAGGGGAATGGCTACACCTTC
. | . | TRBJ2-1 | TRBV6-5 | CASSYYRESYNEQFF | TGTGCCAGCAGTTACTACCGGGAGTCCTACAATGAGCAGTTCTTC
. | . | TRBJ2-3 | TRBV24-1 | CATSDPKSATTQYF | TGTGCCACCAGTGATCCCAAATCCGCCACGACGCAGTATTTT
TRBD2 | . | TRBJ2-1 | TRBV7-2 | CASRTLSGGPSSFHEQFF | TGTGCCAGCAGGACCCTTTCGGGAGGCCCCTCCTCCTTCCATGAGCAGTTCTTC
TRBD2 | once | TRBJ2-2 | TRBV5-4 | CASSLGSGSMMSGELFF | TGTGCCAGCAGCTTGGGTAGCGGGAGTATGATGAGCGGGGAGCTGTTTTTT
. | . | TRBJ2-5 | TRBV30 | CAWSQLTGEETQYF | TGTGCCTGGAGTCAACTTACGGGTGAGGAGACCCAGTACTTC
. | . | TRBJ2-2 | TRBV15 | CATSRNTGELFF | TGTGCCACCAGCAGAAACACCGGGGAGCTGTTTTTT
. | . | TRBJ1-5 | TRBV4-1 | CASSQGRGDSNQPQHF | TGCGCCAGCAGCCAAGGCAGGGGTGATAGCAATCAGCCCCAGCATTTT
TRBD1 | . | TRBJ1-2 | TRBV27 | CASSSRDSYGYTF | TGTGCCAGCAGTTCAAGGGACAGCTATGGCTACACCTTC
TRBD1 | . | TRBJ1-5 | TRBV19 | CASSRDRASNQPQHF | TGTGCCAGTAGCAGGGACAGGGCTAGCAATCAGCCCCAGCATTTT
. | . | TRBJ1-3 | TRBV3-1/TRBV3-2 | CASSHQDFSGNTIYF | TGTGCCAGCAGCCATCAGGATTTCTCTGGAAACACCATATATTTT
. | . | TRBJ2-5 | TRBV19 | CANPKDRAPCQETQYF | TGTGCCAATCCCAAAGACCGGGCCCCATGCCAAGAGACCCAGTACTTC